The entry below describes one T cell receptor (beta chain). This CDR3 comprises 14 residues. The germline V gene encodes CDR1 MRHNA and CDR2 SNTAGT. The V end was cut by 7 bases, the J end by 1 base, with 14 bases between. Using immunoSEQ multiplex PCR, the repertoire was profiled, and TCRdb retains in-frame clones only, with some absent. The sample records about 110,000 clones, around 64% being singletons. This specimen comes from a study of blood T cell repertoires in COVID-19. This TCR was sampled from a human donor with acute or convalescent COVID-19. The donor label of this sample is uncertain. The chain joins TRBV6-4 to TRBJ2-7; D is possibly TRBD2 (5 bases). Sample: peripheral blood. This CDR3 reads CASTSRTVSYEQYF. CDR3 nucleotide sequence: TGTGCCAGCACTTCCCGGACTGTTTCCTACGAGCAGTACTTC.